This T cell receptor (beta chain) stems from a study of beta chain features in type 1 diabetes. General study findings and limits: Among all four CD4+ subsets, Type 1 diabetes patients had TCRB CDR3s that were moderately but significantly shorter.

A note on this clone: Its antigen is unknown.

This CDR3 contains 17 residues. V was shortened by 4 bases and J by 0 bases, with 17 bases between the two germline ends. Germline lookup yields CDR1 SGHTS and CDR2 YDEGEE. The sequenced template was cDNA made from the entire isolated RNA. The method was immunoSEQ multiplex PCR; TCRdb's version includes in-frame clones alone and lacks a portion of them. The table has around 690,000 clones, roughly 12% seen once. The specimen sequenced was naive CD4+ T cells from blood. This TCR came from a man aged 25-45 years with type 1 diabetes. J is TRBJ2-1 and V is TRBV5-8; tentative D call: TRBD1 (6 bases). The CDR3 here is CASSQTTGSSSYNEQFF. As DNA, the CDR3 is TGTGCCAGCAGCCAAACGACAGGCTCGAGCTCCTACAATGAGCAGTTCTTC.